This T cell receptor beta chain is from a study of blood T cell repertoires in COVID-19. About the study: There were acute and convalescent COVID-19 samples, and they came from the United States, Italy and Spain. Sources were T cells, B-cell-depleted T cells, or PBMCs; the material itself was cDNA or gDNA.

Original processing methods: Reference gene primers were amplified, and this amplification served to estimate nucleated cell counts. Generated by immunoSEQ multiplex PCR, the TCRdb table keeps only in-frame clones and is missing some. V and J calls and clone size are given by that table; D and trimming were obtained from the DNA. The sample has about 400,000 clones, roughly 91% seen once. The germline CDR1 and CDR2 sequences are SGHNT and YENEEA. After removal of 1 base from V and 2 bases from J, the junction contained 4 bases not matched to a gene. The CDR3 covers 15 residues. This receptor was obtained from a woman in her twenties or thirties with acute or convalescent COVID-19. The V gene is TRBV11-3, the J gene TRBJ2-7; 8 bases are a match to TRBD1. The specimen sequenced was peripheral blood. CDR3 loop: CASSLGTGSPYEQYF. DNA for the CDR3: TGTGCCAGCAGCTTAGGGACAGGGTCCCCCTACGAGCAGTACTTC.